This is a list of T cell receptor beta chains from one sample in a study of blood T cell repertoires in COVID-19. Here immunoSEQ multiplex PCR was the method, and the copy in TCRdb shows in-frame clones only, minus some. The sample has roughly 70,000 clones; 77% are singletons. Specimen: peripheral blood. These receptors originate from a man aged 65 to 85 with COVID-19, enrolled during active disease. Both conserved end residues are part of each CDR3. D genes are given only for firm matches. The listing skips clone size in some rows; elsewhere it reads once, few, many or a size class.

v_gene,d_gene,abundance,j_gene,CDR3aa,CDR3nt
TRBV20-1,.,.,TRBJ1-1,CSASQGTGTEAFF,TGCAGTGCTAGTCAGGGGACCGGCACTGAAGCTTTCTTT
TRBV3-1/TRBV3-2,TRBD1,.,TRBJ1-5,CASSLTTGDGNQPQHF,TGTGCCAGCAGCTTAACAACAGGGGATGGAAATCAGCCCCAGCATTTT
TRBV5-5,TRBD1,.,TRBJ1-2,CASSMDGTGKHGYTF,TGTGCCAGCAGCATGGACGGGACAGGGAAACATGGCTACACCTTC
TRBV28,TRBD1,.,TRBJ1-2,CASSSPRQGATGLLGYTF,TGTGCCAGCAGTTCCCCAAGACAGGGAGCGACTGGGCTACTTGGCTACACCTTC
TRBV10-3,.,.,TRBJ2-3,CAISELQGRGTDTQYF,TGTGCCATCAGTGAGTTACAGGGACGGGGCACAGATACGCAGTATTTT
TRBV5-6,TRBD1,.,TRBJ2-1,CASSSGQNNEQFF,TGTGCCAGCAGCTCGGGACAGAACAATGAGCAGTTCTTC
TRBV13,.,.,TRBJ2-2,CASSLYSTGELFF,TGTGCCAGCAGCCTTTACTCGACCGGGGAGCTGTTTTTT
TRBV14,TRBD1,.,TRBJ2-7,CASSQAPGQGREQYF,TGTGCCAGCAGCCAGGCTCCGGGACAGGGGCGCGAGCAGTACTTC
TRBV7-8,TRBD1,.,TRBJ2-7,CASSLAPRQGESYEQYF,TGTGCCAGCAGCTTAGCCCCTAGGCAGGGGGAATCCTACGAGCAGTACTTC
TRBV28,.,once,TRBJ1-2,CASSHDTGNYGYTF,TGTGCCAGCAGTCACGACACAGGGAACTATGGCTACACCTTC
TRBV27,.,.,TRBJ2-7,CASSIRHEPYEQYF,TGTGCCAGCAGTATACGACATGAACCCTACGAGCAGTACTTC
TRBV6-5,.,.,TRBJ2-7,CASSWDNYEQYF,TGTGCCAGCAGTTGGGACAACTACGAGCAGTACTTC
TRBV29-1,TRBD1,.,TRBJ2-7,CSVESGTGYEQYF,TGCAGCGTTGAATCTGGGACAGGGTACGAGCAGTACTTC
TRBV11-2,.,.,TRBJ2-7,CASSLGLNYEQYF,TGTGCCAGCAGCTTGGGCCTGAACTACGAGCAGTACTTC
TRBV19,.,once,TRBJ2-3,CASSRGLSTDTQYF,TGTGCCAGTAGTAGGGGACTGAGCACAGATACGCAGTATTTT
TRBV7-9,.,.,TRBJ1-2,CASTKEGSDYGYTF,TGTGCCAGCACCAAGGAGGGTAGCGACTATGGCTACACCTTC
TRBV5-8,TRBD1,.,TRBJ1-1,CASGQDNWNTEAFF,TGTGCCAGCGGACAGGATAATTGGAACACTGAAGCTTTCTTT
TRBV5-1,TRBD2,.,TRBJ2-3,CASSRTSGHTDTQYF,TGCGCCAGCAGCCGGACTAGCGGACACACAGATACGCAGTATTTT
TRBV5-4,TRBD2,.,TRBJ2-7,CASSRPTSGGINSYEQYF,TGTGCCAGCAGCCGCCCGACTAGCGGGGGAATTAACTCCTACGAGCAGTACTTC
TRBV5-1,TRBD1,.,TRBJ2-7,CASSSGGQGPYEQYF,TGCGCCAGCAGCTCTGGAGGACAGGGCCCCTACGAGCAGTACTTC
TRBV11-3,.,.,TRBJ1-1,CASSLEGGRTEAFF,TGTGCCAGCAGCCTGGAGGGGGGGCGAACTGAAGCTTTCTTT
TRBV10-3,TRBD1,.,TRBJ1-2,CAISATGGYGYTF,TGTGCCATCAGCGCCACAGGGGGCTATGGCTACACCTTC
TRBV24-1,.,once,TRBJ1-5,CATSDQGGQPQHF,TGTGCCACCAGTGATCAGGGTGGACAGCCCCAGCATTTT
TRBV7-3,TRBD2,.,TRBJ2-3,CASSLTGGTSGSTDTQYF,TGTGCCAGCAGCTTAACTGGAGGGACTAGCGGGAGCACAGATACGCAGTATTTT
TRBV28,.,.,TRBJ2-2,CASTLTWTEYTGELFF,TGTGCCAGCACCCTTACTTGGACAGAATACACCGGGGAGCTGTTTTTT
TRBV5-1,TRBD1,once,TRBJ1-2,CASSPQGGEYGYTF,TGCGCCAGCAGCCCTCAAGGGGGCGAATATGGCTACACCTTC
TRBV29-1,.,.,TRBJ1-3,CSVEQGTGNTIYF,TGCAGCGTTGAACAGGGGACGGGAAACACCATATATTTT
TRBV6-1,.,.,TRBJ1-3,CASSEAGLGNTIYF,TGTGCCAGCAGTGAAGCCGGGTTAGGAAACACCATATATTTT
TRBV7-8,.,few,TRBJ1-1,CASSLPRWSNTEAFF,TGTGCCAGCAGCTTGCCCCGGTGGTCGAACACTGAAGCTTTCTTT
TRBV5-4,.,.,TRBJ1-3,CASSSPPGSDRNTIYF,TGTGCCAGCAGCTCCCCTCCGGGGTCCGATAGAAACACCATATATTTT
TRBV5-1,TRBD2,.,TRBJ2-7,CASSLGTSVPTYEQYF,TGCGCCAGCAGCTTGGGGACTAGCGTACCGACCTACGAGCAGTACTTC
TRBV7-9,.,.,TRBJ2-7,CASSFSQGGYEQYF,TGTGCCAGCAGCTTCAGCCAGGGGGGCTACGAGCAGTACTTC
TRBV28,.,once,TRBJ1-1,CASSLVGRAGAFF,TGTGCCAGCAGTTTAGTAGGCAGGGCTGGGGCTTTCTTT
TRBV7-2,.,.,TRBJ1-5,CASSLAAGSSGNQPQHF,TGTGCCAGCAGCTTAGCGGCAGGATCGTCGGGCAATCAGCCCCAGCATTTT
TRBV7-2,.,.,TRBJ1-1,CASSLVLDSEAFF,TGTGCCAGCAGCTTAGTTCTCGACTCTGAAGCTTTCTTT
TRBV4-2,.,few,TRBJ2-7,CASSPTLGARGYEQYF,TGTGCCAGCAGCCCTACGCTGGGGGCCAGGGGCTACGAGCAGTACTTC